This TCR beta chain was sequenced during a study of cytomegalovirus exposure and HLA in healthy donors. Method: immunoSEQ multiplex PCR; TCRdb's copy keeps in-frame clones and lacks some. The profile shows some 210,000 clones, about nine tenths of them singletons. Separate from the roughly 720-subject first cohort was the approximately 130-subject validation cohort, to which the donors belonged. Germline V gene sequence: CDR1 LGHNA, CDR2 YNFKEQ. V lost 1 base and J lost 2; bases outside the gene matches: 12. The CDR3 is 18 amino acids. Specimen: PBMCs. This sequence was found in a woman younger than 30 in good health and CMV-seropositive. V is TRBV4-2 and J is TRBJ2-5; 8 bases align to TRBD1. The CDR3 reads CASSQGNRGRPTQETQYF. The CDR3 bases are TGTGCCAGCAGCCAAGGGAACAGGGGGAGGCCGACACAAGAGACCCAGTACTTC.